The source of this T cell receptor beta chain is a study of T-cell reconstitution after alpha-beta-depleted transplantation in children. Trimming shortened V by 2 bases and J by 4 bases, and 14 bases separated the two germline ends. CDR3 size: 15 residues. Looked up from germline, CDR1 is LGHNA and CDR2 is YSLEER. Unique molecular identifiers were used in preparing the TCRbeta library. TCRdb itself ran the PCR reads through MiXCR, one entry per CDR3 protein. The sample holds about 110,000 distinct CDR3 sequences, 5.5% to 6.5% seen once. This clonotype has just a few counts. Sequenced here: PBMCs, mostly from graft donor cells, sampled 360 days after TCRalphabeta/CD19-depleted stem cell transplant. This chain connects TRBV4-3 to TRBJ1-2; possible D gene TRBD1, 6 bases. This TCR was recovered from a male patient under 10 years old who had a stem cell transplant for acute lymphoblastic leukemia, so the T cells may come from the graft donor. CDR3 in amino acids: CASSQLQGSGYGYTF. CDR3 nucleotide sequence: TGCGCCAGCAGCCAACTACAGGGTTCGGGCTATGGCTACACCTTC.